These T cell receptor beta chains were read from a single sample in a study of CD8 T cells in Susac syndrome. TCRdb re-called the immunoSEQ multiplex PCR reads through MiXCR, storing one row per CDR3 protein. The sample lists roughly 200,000 distinct CDR3 sequences, about 94% seen once, with under 0.095% in the top ten. Sequencing was done on a sample of CD4+ T cells from PBMCs. These receptors all stem from a human donor with multiple sclerosis. CDR3s include the opening cysteine and the closing phenylalanine or tryptophan. Each record gives: V gene, J gene, D gene, CDR3 protein, CDR3 DNA. A D gene is named only where the DNA matches it firmly.

TRBV5-6	TRBJ2-1	TRBD1	CASNPGGVITHEQFF	TGTGCCAGCAACCCAGGGGGCGTGATTACCCATGAGCAGTTCTTC
TRBV20-1	TRBJ2-2	.	CSAGRGATAANTGELFF	TGCAGTGCTGGGAGGGGGGCGACAGCCGCGAACACCGGGGAGCTGTTTTTT
TRBV7-3	TRBJ1-3	.	CASSLIGPPAGGNTIYF	TGTGCCAGCAGCTTAATTGGTCCGCCAGCGGGAGGAAACACCATATATTTT
TRBV15	TRBJ1-2	.	CATQLGDTRGAGYTF	TGTGCCACCCAACTAGGAGACACGAGGGGTGCTGGCTACACCTTC
TRBV21-1	TRBJ2-7	.	CASSPRTDTENYEQYF	TGTGCCAGCAGCCCTCGGACAGACACGGAGAATTACGAGCAGTACTTC
TRBV4-1	TRBJ2-1	TRBD1	CASSQVPSRGLNNEQFF	TGCGCCAGCAGCCAAGTCCCCTCCAGGGGGCTCAACAATGAGCAGTTCTTC
TRBV20-1	TRBJ2-7	.	CSARLPGASNEQYF	TGCAGTGCTAGACTCCCGGGGGCCAGCAACGAGCAGTACTTC
TRBV4-2	TRBJ1-2	.	CASSQATGGTGYTF	TGTGCCAGCAGCCAGGCTACGGGGGGGACTGGCTACACCTTC
TRBV18	TRBJ1-1	.	CASSPSGNTEVFF	TGTGCCAGCTCACCATCGGGGAACACTGAAGTTTTCTTT
TRBV24-1	TRBJ2-3	TRBD1	CATGDRQGISDTQYF	TGTGCCACCGGTGACAGACAGGGAATCTCAGATACGCAGTATTTT